These T cell receptor beta chains were read from a single sample in a study of Ad26.COV2.S vaccination and SARS-CoV-2 variants. Generated by immunoSEQ multiplex PCR, the TCRdb table keeps only in-frame clones and is missing some. The sample lists about 390,000 clones; more than 85% were seen once. The sample in question was peripheral blood, obtained in a trial of Ad26.COV2.S vaccine versus placebo. The receptors stem from a person aged 18 to 59 who received the Ad26.COV2.S COVID-19 vaccine or a placebo. CDR3s include the opening cysteine and the closing phenylalanine or tryptophan. Each record gives: CDR3 protein, J gene, V gene.

CASSPMGGSGNTIYF TRBJ1-3 TRBV4-1
CASSTGGESTEAFF TRBJ1-1 TRBV2
CASSSGTYMNTEAFF TRBJ1-1 TRBV6-6
CATSDLGEGGYEQYF TRBJ2-7 TRBV24-1
CASRGGQWHYYGYTF TRBJ1-2 TRBV19
CASSYPGGGGYEQYF TRBJ2-7 TRBV4-1
CASRTGGGNTIYF TRBJ1-3 TRBV6-5
CASSQDTGGLAEFTDTQYF TRBJ2-3 TRBV3-1/TRBV3-2
CASSLTGLGDQPQHF TRBJ1-5 TRBV6-5
CASRGQGTGELFF TRBJ2-2 TRBV2
CASSFEGFSPLHF TRBJ1-6 TRBV7-9
CASSGTTGTGDSGETQYF TRBJ2-5 TRBV7-9
CASSISVNEKLFF TRBJ1-4 TRBV19
CASSASSGRRSYGYTF TRBJ1-2 TRBV2
CASSKTGGESTGELFF TRBJ2-2 TRBV5-5
CASSLPAFSTQYF TRBJ2-3 TRBV7-2
CASRGSGYQPQHF TRBJ1-5 TRBV7-2
CAISESGTDNSPLHF TRBJ1-6 TRBV10-3
CASSLEGGEGTDTQYF TRBJ2-3 TRBV11-3
CASSQDRDSPLHF TRBJ1-6 TRBV14
CASTWGADIQYF TRBJ2-4 TRBV12-3/TRBV12-4
CASSYGAGNQPQHF TRBJ1-5 TRBV6-5
CASSSRTGGVETQYF TRBJ2-5 TRBV11-3
CASSFDGSSGNTIYF TRBJ1-3 TRBV5-1
CASRETGGPSGNTIYF TRBJ1-3 TRBV2
CASSEGTAEYGYTF TRBJ1-2 TRBV2
CASSSTQGTEAFF TRBJ1-1 TRBV6-5
CASSQPGYEQYF TRBJ2-7 TRBV28
CASSSGTSGYNEQFF TRBJ2-1 TRBV27
CASSSSLARIGYGYTF TRBJ1-2 TRBV27
CATSTRGFGNTEAFF TRBJ1-1 TRBV15
CASSVEPSGDGNTQYF TRBJ2-3 TRBV9
CASSYGTLGTEAFF TRBJ1-1 TRBV6-5
CASSFGLGTAEAFF TRBJ1-1 TRBV5-4
CAGATEYNSPLHF TRBJ1-6 TRBV30
CASSLGPSSGTEAFF TRBJ1-1 TRBV11-2
CAISETRSQETQYF TRBJ2-5 TRBV10-3
CASSPRRDRGGEQFF TRBJ2-1 TRBV19
CASSWVVDTQYF TRBJ2-3 TRBV7-9
CASSLLPGGNTEAFF TRBJ1-1 TRBV4-3
CASSFYPYEQYF TRBJ2-7 TRBV12-3/TRBV12-4
CARSLVTGRGYTF TRBJ1-2 TRBV5-3
CASSPQGSTRRTEAFF TRBJ1-1 TRBV11-2
CAIRPDRGGFNTIYF TRBJ1-3 TRBV10-3
CASSDLQAGPQHF TRBJ1-5 TRBV2
CASSLGRANTEAFF TRBJ1-1 TRBV11-3
CASSPRGGWGYRHPF TRBJ2-7 TRBV6-5
CASSSSGGQYNEQFF TRBJ2-1 TRBV7-2
CASSQIRDQETQYF TRBJ2-5 TRBV4-1
CASSQTIFLMNTEAFF TRBJ1-1 TRBV4-1
CAGAAYEQYF TRBJ2-7 TRBV6-6
CASGWTSGGADTQYF TRBJ2-3 TRBV5-1
CASSNRRGDVGETQYF TRBJ2-5 TRBV11-2